Following are 10 T cell receptor beta chains from one sample sequenced in a study of blood T cell repertoires in COVID-19. Method: immunoSEQ multiplex PCR; TCRdb's copy keeps in-frame clones and lacks some. The data hold about 370,000 clones, with around 87% observed a single time. The sample taken for sequencing was peripheral blood. The receptors derive from a woman aged 25 to 45 with COVID-19, enrolled during active disease.

This clone was seen only once. The V and J genes are TRBV5-5 and TRBJ2-7, with D possibly TRBD1 on 6 matching bases. The CDR3 loop spans 15 amino acids. The V and J ends lost 1 base and 2 bases respectively, with 13 bases between them. Germline V CDR1 and CDR2: SGHKS, YYEKEE (reference sequence). The CDR3 DNA reads TGTGCCAGCAGCTTGACCGGGACATTAACCTACGAGCAGTACTTC. Protein product: CASSLTGTLTYEQYF.

This clone appeared a single time. The chain recombines TRBV7-6 with TRBJ1-3, with a weak D call TRBD1 (6 bases). The germline gives CDR1 SGHVS, CDR2 FNYEAQ. This CDR3 contains 16 residues. Trimming left V 0 bases short and J 4 bases short, with 13 bases between. The CDR3 loop is CASSLARGATGNTIYF. The CDR3 coding sequence is TGTGCCAGCAGCTTAGCTCGGGGGGCGACCGGAAACACCATATATTTT. Using reference TRBV7-6 and TRBJ1-3 for the parts outside the CDR3, the full variable domain is GAGVSQSPRYKVTKRGQDVALRCDPISGHVSLYWYRQALGQGPEFLTYFNYEAQQDKSGLPNDRFSAERPEGSISTLTIQRTEQRDSAMYRCASSLARGATGNTIYFGEGSWLTVV.

This clone was detected only once. The rearrangement links TRBV7-2 to TRBJ2-5, with 8 bases lining up with TRBD2. The ends lost 5 bases at V and 5 bases at J; junction bases unmatched: 7. Per germline, CDR1 SGHTA and CDR2 FQGNSA. The CDR3 extends over 14 amino acids. The chain's CDR3 is CASSMSGSWETQYF. CDR3 sequence (DNA): TGTGCCAGCAGCATGAGCGGGAGCTGGGAGACCCAGTACTTC.

V gene TRBV3-1 (or the pseudogene TRBV3-2) combines with J gene TRBJ1-2; D gene uncertain. The CDR3 length is 14 residues. Deletions cut 3 bases from V and 3 bases from J, with 11 bases between. The V gene's germline CDR1 is LGHDT and CDR2 YNNKEL (reference sequence). The CDR3 DNA is TGTGCCAGCAGCCACCGAGGCCCGGACTATGGCTACACCTTC. It translates to CASSHRGPDYGYTF.

This chain uses TRBV9 with TRBJ2-3; 13 positions match TRBD2. The CDR3 covers 18 residues. CDR1 SGDLS and CDR2 YYNGEE come from the germline V gene. V lost 0 bases, J lost 5 bases, and 9 bases stayed unmatched. In nucleotides, the CDR3 is TGTGCCAGCAGCGTAGGGGGATTTGGACTAGCGGGAGAAGATACGCAGTATTTT. Protein: CASSVGGFGLAGEDTQYF.

The chain uses TRBV9 and TRBJ2-3; weak D call: TRBD2 (6 bases). The CDR3 spans 15 residues. Trimming stripped 1 base from V and 5 bases from J, with 14 bases between. Germline V gene data show CDR1 as SGDLS and CDR2 as YYNGEE. This CDR3 reads CASSVNTGEVDTQYF. The CDR3 DNA follows: TGTGCCAGCAGCGTAAACACGGGAGAGGTAGATACGCAGTATTTT.

This chain connects TRBV7-9 to TRBJ1-1; D might be TRBD1 (5 bases). This CDR3 has 14 residues. Germline loops: CDR1 SEHNR, CDR2 FQNEAQ (reference sequence). Trimming cost V 7 bases and J 4 bases, with 16 bases left between them. The CDR3 region is CASTTAGGVTEAFF. DNA for the CDR3: TGTGCCAGCACCACGGCGGGGGGGGTCACTGAAGCTTTCTTT.

This clone was observed a few times. The J gene is TRBJ2-7, the V gene TRBV10-1; possible D gene TRBD1, 6 bases. Looked up from germline, CDR1 is WNHNN and CDR2 is SYGVQD (reference sequence). V dropped 6 bases and J dropped 7 bases, with 16 bases sitting between them. The CDR3 extends over 13 amino acids. As DNA, the CDR3 is TGCGCCAGCAGCGCTAACAGGGTCGGAGAGCAGTACTTC. Translation: CASSANRVGEQYF.

V is TRBV4-1 and J is TRBJ1-5; D uncertain. V gave up 10 bases and J gave up 4 bases, with 14 bases separating them. The CDR3 sequence is 13 residues long. The V gene's germline CDR1 is MGHRA and CDR2 YSYEKL. In DNA, the CDR3 is TGCGCCACCTCTCTAGGCCTTAATCAGCCCCAGCATTTT. Translation: CATSLGLNQPQHF.

The CDR3 loop is CASYQGDRNEQYF. In DNA form, the CDR3 reads TGTGCCAGCTACCAAGGGGACAGGAACGAGCAGTACTTC. V usage is TRBV18 and J usage is TRBJ2-7; TRBD1 agrees at 8 bases. CDR1 and CDR2 from the germline V gene are KGHSH and LQKENI. V lost 7 bases to trimming and J lost 5 bases; unmatched junction nucleotides: 7. The CDR3 is 13 residues long. The whole variable domain, filled in from reference TRBV18 and TRBJ2-7, reads NAGVMQNPRHLVRRRGQEARLRCSPMKGHSHVYWYRQLPEEGLKFMVYLQKENIIDESGMPKERFSAEFPKEGPSILRIQQVVRGDSAAYFCASYQGDRNEQYFGPGTRLTVT.